One and the same sample provided the 21 T cell receptor beta chains below, sequenced in a study of lymphopenia after photon versus proton radiotherapy. Profiling relied on immunoSEQ multiplex PCR, and the TCRdb table lists in-frame clones only, not all of them. The repertoire holds approximately 16,000 clones, with about nine tenths as singletons. Here the sequenced sample was peripheral blood, taken from a patient treated with proton-based radiotherapy. Receptor source: an older man with pancreatic cancer.

The V gene is TRBV29-1, the J gene TRBJ2-1; D remains ambiguous. Per the germline V gene, CDR1 is SQVTM and CDR2 is ANQGSEA. Trimming cost V 4 bases and J 6 bases, with 7 bases left between them. This CDR3 has 11 amino acids. CDR3 region: CSVGSSNEQFF. CDR3 nucleotides: TGCAGCGTTGGGTCCAGCAATGAGCAGTTCTTC.

The chain employs TRBV7-8 and TRBJ1-2; D is unclear. Per germline, CDR1 SGHVS and CDR2 FQNEAQ. The CDR3 runs to 14 residues. Trimming cost V 1 base and J 4 bases, with 10 bases left between them. The CDR3 sequence: CASSLGPRGYGYTF. The CDR3 DNA sequence: TGTGCCAGCAGCTTAGGACCCCGAGGCTATGGCTACACCTTC.

The chain recombines TRBV19 with TRBJ2-1; D ambiguous. This CDR3 contains 13 residues. Germline CDR1 LNHDA, CDR2 SQIVND (reference sequence). V lost 1 base to trimming and J lost 8 bases, with 9 bases between them. The CDR3 DNA sequence: TGTGCCAGTAGTATAGGTCGTCGGGATGAGCAGTTCTTC. It translates to CASSIGRRDEQFF.

V and J are TRBV4-1 and TRBJ2-7; 7 bases are a match to TRBD1. V lost 4 bases to trimming and J lost 1 base; unmatched junction nucleotides: 7. Germline CDR1 and CDR2: MGHRA and YSYEKL. The CDR3 contains 15 residues. This chain's CDR3 is CASSLNTGQSYEQYF. The CDR3, as DNA: TGCGCCAGCAGCCTGAATACGGGACAGTCCTACGAGCAGTACTTC.

V gene TRBV6-4 combines with J gene TRBJ2-3, with 10 bases lining up with TRBD1. CDR1 MRHNA and CDR2 SNTAGT come from the germline V gene. V was clipped by 3 bases and J by 1 base; unmatched bases: 7. The CDR3 contains 17 residues. The chain's CDR3 is CASSETFGTGGTDTQYF. CDR3 in DNA: TGTGCCAGCAGTGAAACATTCGGGACAGGGGGCACAGATACGCAGTATTTT.

This clone came up once. This sequence joins TRBV9 and TRBJ2-6; D remains unclear. V lost 0 bases, J lost 0 bases, and 10 bases lay in between. Germline V gives CDR1 SGDLS, CDR2 YYNGEE. The CDR3 has 17 amino acids. DNA for the CDR3: TGTGCCAGCAGCGTAGGTGGGATACTCTCTGGGGCCAACGTCCTGACTTTC. The encoded protein is CASSVGGILSGANVLTF.

This rearrangement joins TRBV30 to TRBJ2-3; TRBD2 matches at 9 bases. CDR1 GTSNPN and CDR2 SVGIG come from the germline V gene (reference sequence). The CDR3 length is 15 residues. Trimming took 1 base from V and 2 from J; bases not matched to a gene: 4. The CDR3 is CAWSGGLANTDTQYF. The CDR3 bases are TGTGCCTGGAGTGGGGGACTAGCCAACACAGATACGCAGTATTTT.

The rearrangement links TRBV9 to TRBJ1-1, with TRBD1 identical over 7 bases. With 6 bases clipped from V and 2 bases from J, the junction kept 10 bases outside the gene matches. Germline assignment: CDR1 SGDLS and CDR2 YYNGEE. There are 15 residues in the CDR3. The CDR3: CASNSKGAINTEAFF. As DNA, the CDR3 is TGTGCCAGCAACAGTAAGGGGGCCATCAACACTGAAGCTTTCTTT. Together with reference TRBV9 and TRBJ1-1, the CDR3 gives the full variable domain: DSGVTQTPKHLITATGQRVTLRCSPRSGDLSVYWYQQSLDQGLQFLIQYYNGEERAKGNILERFSAQQFPDLHSELNLSSLELGDSALYFCASNSKGAINTEAFFGQGTRLTVV.

The chain joins TRBV5-1 to TRBJ1-3; D may be TRBD1 (6 bases). Looked up from germline, CDR1 is SGHRS and CDR2 is YFSETQ. The CDR3 spans 14 residues. Between the trimmed V and J ends, which lost 1 base and 9 bases, there was a span of 14 bases. CDR3 loop: CASSLRGGESTIYF. DNA of the CDR3: TGCGCCAGCAGCTTGAGAGGGGGTGAGAGCACCATATATTTT.

This clone is a singleton in its sample. The chain carries TRBV5-1 and TRBJ2-2; D is undetermined. This CDR3 is built from 16 residues. Germline V lookup: CDR1 SGHRS, CDR2 YFSETQ. Trimming removed 4 bases from V and 3 bases from J, with 16 bases in between. The CDR3 DNA reads as TGCGCCAGCAGCCCAGGATGGCAAACGGACACCGGGGAGCTGTTTTTT. It specifies CASSPGWQTDTGELFF.

The CDR3 bases are TGTGCCAGCAGTTTTCAACAGTCGCCCCGTCGAAACACCATATATTTT. This sequence encodes CASSFQQSPRRNTIYF. The rearrangement links TRBV6-5 to TRBJ1-3, with no clear D. The CDR3 is 16 amino acids. Per the germline V gene, CDR1 is MNHEY and CDR2 is SVGAGI. Trimming pared 4 bases from V and 5 bases from J, leaving 18 bases between.

The genes are TRBV18 and TRBJ2-2; 9 bases map to TRBD1. The CDR3 runs to 21 residues. Looked up from germline, CDR1 is KGHSH and CDR2 is LQKENI. Trimming at V came to 0 bases and at J to 4 bases, leaving 18 bases not matched to a gene. The chain's CDR3 is CASSPPWTGVQALIFTGELFF. The CDR3 DNA is TGTGCCAGCTCACCACCCTGGACAGGGGTACAGGCACTCATTTTCACCGGGGAGCTGTTTTTT.

The chain uses TRBV27 and TRBJ2-7, with D possibly TRBD2 on 6 matching bases. This CDR3 comprises 13 residues. Trimming took 6 bases from V and 8 from J, leaving 17 bases between them. In germline, CDR1 is MNHEY, CDR2 SMNVEV (reference sequence). CDR3 nucleotides: TGTGCCAGCAGAGCCCCGACTAGTATGAAGCAGTACTTC. Protein product: CASRAPTSMKQYF.

The chain uses TRBV29-1 and TRBJ2-1, with D unresolved. Germline V gene lookup returns CDR1 SQVTM and CDR2 ANQGSEA. This CDR3 comprises 11 residues. V dropped 7 bases and J dropped 1 base, with 5 bases sitting between them. CDR3 sequence reads: CSEQSYNEQFF. In nucleotides, the CDR3 is TGCAGCGAGCAATCCTACAATGAGCAGTTCTTC.

CDR3 bases: TGCAGCGTTGAAATTGTACAGGGGGTCGAGCAGTACTTC. Protein sequence: CSVEIVQGVEQYF. This chain joins TRBV29-1 and TRBJ2-5, with 8 bases lining up with TRBD1. The J call is uncertain, as TRBJ2-7 better fits the DNA end. The CDR3 is 13 amino acids. Per the germline V gene, CDR1 is SQVTM and CDR2 is ANQGSEA.

V and J are TRBV30 and TRBJ1-1; D ambiguous. Germline V gene data show CDR1 as GTSNPN and CDR2 as SVGIG (reference sequence). Trimming left V 0 bases short and J 4 bases short, with 12 bases between. The CDR3 runs 14 residues. This CDR3 is CAWSVRRGFTEAFF. The CDR3 nucleotides are TGTGCCTGGAGTGTACGCAGAGGGTTCACTGAAGCTTTCTTT.

The chain joins TRBV7-9 to TRBJ1-2; D unclear. CDR1 and CDR2 from the germline V gene are SEHNR and FQNEAQ (reference sequence). The V end lost 4 bases, the J end lost 2 bases, and 11 bases lay between the germline ends. CDR3 size: 14 residues. CDR3 DNA sequence: TGTGCCAGCAGCTCTGTATTGAGCAACTATGGCTACACCTTC. Translation gives CASSSVLSNYGYTF.

The chain has TRBV4-2 and TRBJ2-7; the D is unclear. The CDR3 runs 12 residues. Trimming pared 0 bases from V and 2 bases from J, leaving 2 bases between. The germline gives CDR1 LGHNA, CDR2 YNFKEQ. The DNA for the CDR3 is TGTGCCAGCAGCCAAGATGCCTACGAGCAGTACTTC. Translating it yields CASSQDAYEQYF.

The chain links TRBV5-6 to TRBJ1-2, with TRBD1 matching over 7 bases. Germline CDR1 and CDR2: SGHDT and YYEEEE. The CDR3 consists of 15 residues. Trimming removed 2 bases from V and 4 bases from J; junction bases left unmatched: 8. The CDR3 DNA is TGTGCCAGCAGCTTTTGGGGAGGGGGCTTCTATGGCTACACCTTC. It encodes CASSFWGGGFYGYTF.

This chain links TRBV5-1 with TRBJ1-2; D perhaps matches TRBD1 (5 bases). The V gene's germline CDR1 is SGHRS and CDR2 YFSETQ. Trimming took 4 bases from V and 1 from J, leaving 14 bases between them. This CDR3 region has 15 residues. The CDR3 spells CASSLSVQVNYGYTF. The CDR3 DNA sequence: TGCGCCAGCAGCCTCTCGGTACAGGTTAACTATGGCTACACCTTC.

The V and J genes are TRBV30 and TRBJ1-3; TRBD1 matches 7 bases. Unmatched junction bases numbered 2, after V lost 2 bases and J lost 4 bases. This CDR3 contains 13 residues. Germline CDR1 reads GTSNPN; CDR2 reads SVGIG (reference sequence). The CDR3: CAWSRQGGNTIYF. DNA of the CDR3: TGTGCCTGGAGTCGACAGGGAGGAAACACCATATATTTT.